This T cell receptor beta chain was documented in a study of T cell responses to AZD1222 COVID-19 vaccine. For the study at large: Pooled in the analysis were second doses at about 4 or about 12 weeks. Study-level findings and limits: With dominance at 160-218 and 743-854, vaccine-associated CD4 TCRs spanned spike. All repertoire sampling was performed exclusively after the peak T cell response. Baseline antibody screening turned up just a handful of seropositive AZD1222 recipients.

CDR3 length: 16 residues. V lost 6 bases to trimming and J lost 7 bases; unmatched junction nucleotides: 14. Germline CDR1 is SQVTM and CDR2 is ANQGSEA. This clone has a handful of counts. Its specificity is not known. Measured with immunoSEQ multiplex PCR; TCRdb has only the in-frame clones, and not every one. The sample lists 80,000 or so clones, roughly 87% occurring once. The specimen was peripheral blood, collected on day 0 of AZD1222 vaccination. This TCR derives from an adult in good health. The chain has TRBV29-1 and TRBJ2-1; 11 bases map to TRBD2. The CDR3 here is CSVKGTSGASGNEQFF. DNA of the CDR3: TGCAGCGTCAAAGGGACTAGCGGAGCCTCTGGGAATGAGCAGTTCTTC.